This T cell receptor (beta chain) appears in the sequencing data of a study of T cells in Graves' hyperthyroidism and ophthalmopathy. On the study more broadly: Peripheral blood draws took place at initial diagnosis, ahead of any treatment. Findings of the study overall: From stable hyperthyroidism, ophthalmopathy was set apart by a 13 V-J model.

Patients were aged 18 to 65, had disease duration under 2 months, and had newly diagnosed hyperthyroidism. Every diagnosis used clinical symptoms, serum thyroxine and TRAb, thyroid ultrasound and orbital computed tomography. Amplification of TCR beta CDR3 regions was performed using RNA transcripts as template. With the HTBI primer set, the TCR CDR3 went through a first round of RT-PCR. TCRdb independently ran MiXCR on the multiplex PCR reads; one entry per CDR3 protein. The sample records just under 750,000 distinct CDR3 sequences, 30% to 40% being singletons. This clonotype was observed at least ten times. What it recognizes is unknown. This CDR3 is built from 15 residues. With V trimmed by 1 base and J by 6 bases, 5 bases remained unmatched. Germline CDR1 SGHVS, CDR2 FQNEAQ.

V gene TRBV7-8 combines with J gene TRBJ1-5; TRBD1 aligns across 8 bases. This clonotype originated in a woman between 35 and 50 years old with Graves' hyperthyroidism. Material: blood. This CDR3 is CASSLEPTGAQPQHF. The DNA for the CDR3 is TGTGCCAGCAGCTTAGAGCCGACAGGGGCTCAGCCCCAGCATTTT.